This TCR beta chain was captured in a study of blood T cells in healthy people across ages. Primed by a sample-barcoded 5' primer and a J-beta primer mix, a second PCR proceeded for roughly 7 to 12 cycles. TCRdb re-derived calls from the 5' RACE reads in MiXCR, one entry per CDR3 protein. The repertoire includes about 840,000 distinct CDR3 sequences, roughly 29% of them detected once, and 10% to 13% sits in the top ten. Germline V gene lookup returns CDR1 DFQATT and CDR2 SNEGSKA (reference sequence). The CDR3 is 12 residues long. The trim removed 5 bases at V and 8 bases at J, leaving 8 bases unmatched. The sample was also reused in another study, on T cells of mothers and their children.

Source material: blood. This chain joins TRBV20-1 and TRBJ1-2; 7 nucleotides line up with TRBD1. The receptor's source is a woman between 40 and 50 years old in good health. The CDR3 loop is CSAGLDRQGYTF. In DNA form, the CDR3 reads TGCAGTGCTGGATTGGACAGGCAAGGCTACACCTTC.